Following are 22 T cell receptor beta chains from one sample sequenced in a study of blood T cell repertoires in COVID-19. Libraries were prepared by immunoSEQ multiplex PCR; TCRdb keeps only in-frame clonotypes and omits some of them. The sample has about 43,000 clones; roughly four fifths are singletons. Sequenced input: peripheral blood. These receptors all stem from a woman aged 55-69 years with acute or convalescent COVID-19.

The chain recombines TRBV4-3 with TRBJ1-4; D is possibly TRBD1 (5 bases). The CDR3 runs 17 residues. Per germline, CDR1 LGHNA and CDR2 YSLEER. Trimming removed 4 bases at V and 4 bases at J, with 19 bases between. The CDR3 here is CASSPDPDSRFNEKLFF. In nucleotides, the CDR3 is TGCGCCAGCAGCCCAGACCCTGACAGCCGGTTTAATGAAAAACTGTTTTTT.

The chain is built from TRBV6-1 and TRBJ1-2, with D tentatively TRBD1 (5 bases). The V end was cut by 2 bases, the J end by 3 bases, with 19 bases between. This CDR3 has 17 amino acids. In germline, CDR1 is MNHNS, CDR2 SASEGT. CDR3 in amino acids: CASSEPPGEGEDYGYTF. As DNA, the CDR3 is TGTGCCAGCAGTGAACCCCCCGGGGAAGGGGAGGACTATGGCTACACCTTC.

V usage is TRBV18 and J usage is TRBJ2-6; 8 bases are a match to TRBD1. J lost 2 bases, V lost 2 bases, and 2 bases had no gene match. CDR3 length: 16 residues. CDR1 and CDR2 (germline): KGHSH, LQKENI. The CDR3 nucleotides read TGTGCCAGCTCACCAACAGGGGGTACTGGGGCCAACGTCCTGACTTTC. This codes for CASSPTGGTGANVLTF.

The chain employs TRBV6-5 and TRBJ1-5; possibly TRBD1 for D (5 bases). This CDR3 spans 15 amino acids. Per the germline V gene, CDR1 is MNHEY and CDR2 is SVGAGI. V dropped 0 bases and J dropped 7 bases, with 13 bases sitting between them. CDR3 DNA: TGTGCCAGCAGTTACTCCCAGGGAAGTCGCCAGCCCCAGCATTTT. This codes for CASSYSQGSRQPQHF.

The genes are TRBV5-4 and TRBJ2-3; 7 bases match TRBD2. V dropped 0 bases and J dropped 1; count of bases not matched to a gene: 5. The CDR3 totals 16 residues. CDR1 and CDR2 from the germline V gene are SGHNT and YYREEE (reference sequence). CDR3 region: CASSLGGGYGTDTQYF. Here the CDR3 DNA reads TGTGCCAGCAGCTTGGGGGGGGGTTATGGCACAGATACGCAGTATTTT.

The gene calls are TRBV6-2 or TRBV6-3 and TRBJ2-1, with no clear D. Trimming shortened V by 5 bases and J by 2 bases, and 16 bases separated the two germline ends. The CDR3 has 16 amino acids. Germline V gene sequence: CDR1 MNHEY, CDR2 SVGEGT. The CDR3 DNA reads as TGTGCCAGCAGTAGTTACCTCTCGGTGGCCTACAATGAGCAGTTCTTC. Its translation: CASSSYLSVAYNEQFF.

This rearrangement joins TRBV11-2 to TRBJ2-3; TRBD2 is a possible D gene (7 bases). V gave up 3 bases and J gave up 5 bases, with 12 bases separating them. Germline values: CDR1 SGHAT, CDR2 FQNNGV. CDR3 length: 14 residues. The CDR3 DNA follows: TGTGCCAGCAGCTTGGGGGGGGCCAGAGATACGCAGTATTTT. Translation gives CASSLGGARDTQYF.

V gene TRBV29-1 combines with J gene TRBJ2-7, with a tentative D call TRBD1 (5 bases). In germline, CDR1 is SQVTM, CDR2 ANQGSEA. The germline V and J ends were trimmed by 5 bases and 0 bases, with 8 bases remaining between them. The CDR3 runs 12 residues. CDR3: CSVRTLSYEQYF. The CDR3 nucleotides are TGCAGCGTTAGGACACTCTCCTACGAGCAGTACTTC.

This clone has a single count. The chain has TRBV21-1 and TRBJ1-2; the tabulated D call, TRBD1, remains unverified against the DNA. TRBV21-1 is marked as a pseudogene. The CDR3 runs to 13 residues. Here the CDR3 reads CASPDPGTYGYTF. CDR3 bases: TGTGCCAGCCCGGATCCCGGGACATATGGCTACACCTTC.

The CDR3 nucleotides are TGTGCCAGCAGTTACTGGAGGGGAGATAGCAATCAGCCCCAGCATTTT. Its protein product is CASSYWRGDSNQPQHF. The chain employs TRBV6-2 or TRBV6-3 and TRBJ1-5, with D tentatively TRBD1 (5 bases). The CDR3 extends over 16 amino acids. V was trimmed by 1 base and J by 0 bases, leaving 10 bases between them. CDR1 and CDR2 (germline): MNHEY, SVGEGT.

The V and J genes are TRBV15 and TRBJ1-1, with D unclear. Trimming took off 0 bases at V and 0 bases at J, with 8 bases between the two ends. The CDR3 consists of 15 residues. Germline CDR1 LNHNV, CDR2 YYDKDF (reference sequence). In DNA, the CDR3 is TGTGCCACCAGCAGAGATATGGTAGTGAACACTGAAGCTTTCTTT. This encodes CATSRDMVVNTEAFF.

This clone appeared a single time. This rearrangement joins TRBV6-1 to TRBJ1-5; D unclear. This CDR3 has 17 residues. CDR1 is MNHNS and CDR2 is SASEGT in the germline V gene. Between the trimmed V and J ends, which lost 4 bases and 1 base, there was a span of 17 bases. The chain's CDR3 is CASSAPATMRSNQPQHF. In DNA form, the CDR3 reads TGTGCCAGCAGTGCCCCGGCCACCATGAGGAGCAATCAGCCCCAGCATTTT.

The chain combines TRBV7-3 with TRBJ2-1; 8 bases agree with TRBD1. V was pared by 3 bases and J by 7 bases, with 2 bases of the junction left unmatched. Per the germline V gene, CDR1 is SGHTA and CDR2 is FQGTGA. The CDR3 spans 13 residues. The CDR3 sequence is CASSLDRDNEQFF. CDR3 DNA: TGTGCCAGCAGCTTGGACAGGGATAATGAGCAGTTCTTC.

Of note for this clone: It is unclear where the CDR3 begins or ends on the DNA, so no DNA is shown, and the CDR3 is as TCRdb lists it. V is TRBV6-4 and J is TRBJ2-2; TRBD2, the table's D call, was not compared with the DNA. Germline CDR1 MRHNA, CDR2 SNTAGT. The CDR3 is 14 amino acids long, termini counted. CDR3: CASSDFRGSGELFF.

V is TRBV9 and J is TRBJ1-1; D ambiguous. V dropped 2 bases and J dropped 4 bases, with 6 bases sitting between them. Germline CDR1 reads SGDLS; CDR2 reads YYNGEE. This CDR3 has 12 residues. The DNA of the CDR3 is TGTGCCAGCAGCGTGATGAGCACTGAAGCTTTCTTT. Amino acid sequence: CASSVMSTEAFF.

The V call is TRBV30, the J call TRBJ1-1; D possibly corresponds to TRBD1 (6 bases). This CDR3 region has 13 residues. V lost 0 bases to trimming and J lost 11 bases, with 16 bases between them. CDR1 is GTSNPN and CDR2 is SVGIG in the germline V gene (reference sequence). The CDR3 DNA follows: TGTGCCTGGAGTGTACCTGGACAGCTCTTTGCTTTCTTT. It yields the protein CAWSVPGQLFAFF.

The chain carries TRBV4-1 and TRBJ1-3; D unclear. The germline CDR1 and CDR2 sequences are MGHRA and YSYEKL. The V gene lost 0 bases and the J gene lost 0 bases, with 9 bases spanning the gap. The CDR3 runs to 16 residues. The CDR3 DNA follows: TGCGCCAGCAGCCAAGATCTTACTACCTCTGGAAACACCATATATTTT. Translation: CASSQDLTTSGNTIYF.

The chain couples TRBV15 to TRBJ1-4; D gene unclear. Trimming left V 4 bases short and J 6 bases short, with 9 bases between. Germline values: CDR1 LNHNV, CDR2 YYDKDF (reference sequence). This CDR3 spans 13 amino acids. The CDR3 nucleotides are TGTGCCACCAGCACAGGCAGTCATGAAAAACTGTTTTTT. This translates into CATSTGSHEKLFF.

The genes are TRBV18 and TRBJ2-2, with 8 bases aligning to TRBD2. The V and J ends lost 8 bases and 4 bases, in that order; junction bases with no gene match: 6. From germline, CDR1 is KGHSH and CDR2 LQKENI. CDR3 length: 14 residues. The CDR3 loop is CASPAGGSTGELFF. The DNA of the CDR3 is TGTGCCAGCCCGGCGGGGGGAAGCACCGGGGAGCTGTTTTTT.

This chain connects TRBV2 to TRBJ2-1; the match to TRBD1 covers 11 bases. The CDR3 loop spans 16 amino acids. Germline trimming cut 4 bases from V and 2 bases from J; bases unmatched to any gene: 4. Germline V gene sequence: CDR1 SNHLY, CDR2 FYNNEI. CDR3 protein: CASSGTGGQTYNEQFF. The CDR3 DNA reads TGTGCCAGCAGTGGGACAGGGGGCCAAACCTACAATGAGCAGTTCTTC.

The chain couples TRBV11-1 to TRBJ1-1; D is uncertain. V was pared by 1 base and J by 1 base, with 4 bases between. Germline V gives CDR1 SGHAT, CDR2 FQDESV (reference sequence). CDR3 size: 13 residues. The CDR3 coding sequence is TGTGCCAGCAGCTTAGACAGGAACACTGAAGCTTTCTTT. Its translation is CASSLDRNTEAFF.

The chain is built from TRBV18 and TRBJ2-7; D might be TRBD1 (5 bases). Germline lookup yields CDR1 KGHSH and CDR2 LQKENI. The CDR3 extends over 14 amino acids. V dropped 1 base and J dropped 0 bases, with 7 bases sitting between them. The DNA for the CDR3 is TGTGCCAGCTCACCACGGGGCAGCTCCTACGAGCAGTACTTC. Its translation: CASSPRGSSYEQYF.